These 23 T cell receptor beta chains were sequenced from one sample in a study of CD8+CD57+ T cells in acquired aplastic anemia. Genomic DNA served as template for TCR beta VDJ and CDR3 profiling. Each CDR3 protein is one row after TCRdb ran MiXCR on the reads. The sample lists fewer than 250,000 distinct CDR3 sequences; about 44% were seen once. Sequencing involved patients with CD8+CD57+ cell expansion previously shown by flow cytometry. Sequencing was done on a sample of sorted CD4+, CD8+, or CD8+CD57+ T cells (not recorded which) from PBMCs. Receptor source: a human donor with aplastic anemia.

A remark on this clonotype: In this CDR3 the conserved last residue, phenylalanine or tryptophan, is missing, so a read error is likely. The chain joins TRBV12-3 or TRBV12-4 to TRBJ1-1, with no clear D. The CDR3 is made up of 13 amino acids. The CDR3 here is CASSLNRGTEAFS. The CDR3 nucleotides are TGCGCCAGCAGTCTTAACCGGGGCACTGAAGCTTTCTCT.

Ten or more counts support this clonotype. The chain combines TRBV14 with TRBJ2-3, with D perhaps given as TRBD1 or TRBD2 (5 bases each). V lost 1 base and J lost 2, with 19 bases in between. The germline gives CDR1 SGHDN, CDR2 FVKESK. The CDR3 has 18 amino acids. The CDR3 nucleotides are TGTGCCAGCAGCCAAGGGGGCCAGACTATAGATCTCACAGATACGCAGTATTTT. Amino acids: CASSQGGQTIDLTDTQYF.

CDR3 loop: CASSYQGKGVTEAFF. CDR3 in DNA: TGCGCCAGCAGCTATCAGGGGAAAGGTGTAACTGAAGCTTTCTTT. The rearrangement links TRBV5-1 to TRBJ1-1; possibly TRBD1 for D (6 bases). Germline V CDR1 and CDR2: SGHRS, YFSETQ. This CDR3 spans 15 amino acids. The ends were cut back, 3 bases at V and 5 bases at J, with 17 bases in the middle.

In the case of this clonotype: One junction end does not reproduce the germline sequence, and a read error may be involved. The V and J genes are TRBV11-2 and TRBJ1-6; 11 bases are a match to TRBD1. Germline CDR1 is SGHAT and CDR2 is FQNNGV. The length of the CDR3 is 23 residues. The DNA of the CDR3 is TGTGCCAACAGCTTAGATCTCCTACGGACAGGGGGCGGAATTCGCCCAGGAAATTCACCCCTCCACTTT. Protein product: CANSLDLLRTGGGIRPGNSPLHF.

Comment on this clonotype: At one end the junction does not follow the germline gene, possibly because of a read error. The chain combines TRBV10-1 with TRBJ2-1; D is tentatively TRBD1 or TRBD2 (5 bases each). CDR1 and CDR2 from the germline V gene are WNHNN and SYGVQD (reference sequence). The CDR3 is 15 amino acids. CDR3 DNA: TGCACCAGCAGTGAGATTGGGACGGACGTCCATGAGCGGTTCTTC. It specifies CTSSEIGTDVHERFF.

This clonotype turned up a few times. The chain combines TRBV3-1 with TRBJ1-1; D unresolved. CDR3 length equals 15 residues. Per the germline V gene, CDR1 is LGHDT and CDR2 is YNNKEL (reference sequence). Trimming cost V 0 bases and J 0 bases, with 8 bases left between them. The CDR3 loop reads CASSQEDDMNTEAFF. The CDR3, as DNA: TGTGCCAGCAGCCAAGAGGACGACATGAACACTGAAGCTTTCTTT.

This clonotype was observed many times. The chain combines TRBV28 with TRBJ2-5; D remains unclear. Germline V gene data show CDR1 as MDHEN and CDR2 as SYDVKM. The CDR3 has 11 residues. Trimming removed 7 bases from V and 3 bases from J, with 6 bases in between. CDR3: CASNSKETQYF. The CDR3 nucleotides read TGTGCCAGCAACTCCAAAGAGACCCAGTACTTC.

This clonotype was recorded many times. The V and J genes are TRBV28 and TRBJ1-1; D remains unclear. The V end was cut by 7 bases, the J end by 3 bases, with 15 bases between. The CDR3 spans 14 residues. CDR1 and CDR2 (germline): MDHEN, SYDVKM. Here the CDR3 DNA reads TGTGCCAGCACCTTATTTTGGTGGGACACTGAAGCTTTCTTT. Amino acid sequence: CASTLFWWDTEAFF.

Concerning this clonotype: A read error may produce the germline difference seen at one junction end. V and J are TRBV10-2 and TRBJ2-7; 7 bases line up with TRBD2. The CDR3 spans 14 residues. Per germline, CDR1 WSHSY and CDR2 SAAADI. CDR3 in amino acids: CASTQPGTTYEQYF. The CDR3 DNA sequence: TGTGCCAGCACCCAGCCAGGGACTACCTACGAGCAGTACTTC.

In its sample, this clonotype was seen many times. The genes are TRBV12-3 or TRBV12-4 and TRBJ2-1, with a weak D call TRBD2 (6 bases). The V gene lost 10 bases and the J gene lost 1 base, with 8 bases spanning the gap. The CDR3 covers 12 residues. CDR3 DNA: TGTGCCACGGGGGTTTCCTACAATGAGCAGTTCTTC. This sequence encodes CATGVSYNEQFF.

This clonotype was seen at least ten times. The rearrangement links TRBV5-6 to TRBJ1-6, with 8 bases fitting TRBD1. V was pared by 3 bases and J by 9 bases, with 5 bases of the junction left unmatched. The CDR3 length is 14 residues. Germline-derived CDR1 and CDR2 are SGHDT and YYEEEE. The DNA for the CDR3 is TGTGCCAGCAGCTATGGACAGGGAGGTTCACCCCTCCACTTT. Its protein is CASSYGQGGSPLHF.

In regard to this clonotype: A much larger clone sits a single nucleotide away, making a read error possible. The J gene is TRBJ1-4, the V gene TRBV7-9, with D perhaps TRBD1 (5 bases). Germline CDR1 SEHNR, CDR2 FQNEAQ (reference sequence). The CDR3 covers 15 residues. The chain's CDR3 is CASSLQGRENEKLVF. The CDR3 DNA sequence: TGTGCCAGCAGCCTCCAGGGCAGGGAAAATGAAAAACTGGTTTTT.

This clonotype was seen ten or more times. The chain carries TRBV2 and TRBJ2-3; D is uncertain. V gave up 4 bases and J gave up 0 bases, with 5 bases separating them. The germline V gene has CDR1 SNHLY and CDR2 FYNNEI. The CDR3 length is 13 residues. The CDR3 protein is CASSVSSTDTQYF. The CDR3 nucleotides are TGTGCCAGCAGTGTTTCTAGCACAGATACGCAGTATTTT.

Only a few counts were recorded for this clonotype. V and J are TRBV7-3 and TRBJ2-7; D is undetermined. The CDR3 sequence is 13 residues long. Trimming stripped 7 bases from V and 6 bases from J, with 16 bases between. CDR1 and CDR2 from the germline V gene are SGHTA and FQGTGA. The CDR3 sequence is CASTITFPGEQYF. DNA of the CDR3: TGTGCCAGCACCATTACCTTTCCGGGCGAGCAGTACTTC.

This chain uses TRBV30 with TRBJ2-3, with unresolved D. The germline CDR1 and CDR2 sequences are GTSNPN and SVGIG (reference sequence). V gave up 1 base and J gave up 5 bases, with 10 bases separating them. The CDR3 length is 13 residues. CDR3 region: CAWSGNNRDTQYF. The CDR3 coding sequence is TGTGCCTGGAGTGGAAACAATAGAGATACGCAGTATTTT.

The sample holds many counts of this clonotype. V usage is TRBV12-3 or TRBV12-4 and J usage is TRBJ2-2, with 8 nucleotides matching TRBD1. V shed 6 bases, J shed 4 bases, and the junction held 7 bases outside the gene matches. This CDR3 contains 15 residues. CDR3 sequence reads: CASRPGQGRTGELFF. The CDR3 region has the DNA TGTGCCAGCAGGCCTGGACAGGGCCGCACCGGGGAGCTGTTTTTT.

This clonotype was counted at least ten times. This chain joins TRBV5-1 and TRBJ2-5; 16 nucleotides agree with TRBD2. V lost 5 bases to trimming and J lost 3 bases; unmatched junction nucleotides: 4. Germline-derived CDR1 and CDR2 are SGHRS and YFSETQ. This CDR3 is 16 amino acids long. CDR3 sequence: CASRSGLAGGKETQYF. CDR3 nucleotides: TGCGCCAGCAGGTCGGGACTAGCGGGGGGGAAAGAGACCCAGTACTTC.

This clonotype was seen more than once but under ten times. It may be a read error: a sequence one base away is much more abundant. The conserved final phenylalanine or tryptophan is absent from the CDR3, which likely points to a read error. The chain recombines TRBV7-9 with TRBJ2-3; D is ambiguous. Germline V CDR1 and CDR2: SEHNR, FQNEAQ (reference sequence). The CDR3 totals 15 residues. V lost 3 bases to trimming and J lost 2 bases, with 12 bases between them. CDR3 in amino acids: CASSLRQASTDTQYS. In DNA, the CDR3 is TGTGCCAGCAGCTTGAGGCAGGCGTCCACAGATACGCAGTATTCT.

This clonotype was found many times. This chain connects TRBV14 to TRBJ1-1; D is unclear. The CDR3 has 15 residues. The V end was cut by 2 bases, the J end by 3 bases, with 13 bases between. The germline V gene encodes CDR1 SGHDN and CDR2 FVKESK. CDR3 sequence reads: CASSQIGRIDTEAFF. The CDR3 DNA reads as TGTGCCAGCAGCCAAATAGGAAGGATTGACACTGAAGCTTTCTTT.

This chain joins TRBV5-1 and TRBJ2-7; D unclear. V was pared by 6 bases and J by 2 bases, with 15 bases between. Germline values: CDR1 SGHRS, CDR2 YFSETQ. The CDR3 contains 14 residues. CDR3 sequence: CASTLEANAYEQYF. The CDR3 region has the DNA TGCGCCAGCACCCTAGAGGCGAACGCCTACGAGCAGTACTTC.

This clonotype was recorded a few times. V is TRBV4-1 and J is TRBJ1-4; D is undetermined. V gave up 4 bases and J gave up 4 bases, with 16 bases separating them. This CDR3 region has 16 residues. CDR1 is MGHRA, CDR2 YSYEKL, per germline. CDR3 in DNA: TGCGCCAGCAGCCTGGTCAGTGAGAGAATTAATGAAAAACTGTTTTTT. This gives the protein CASSLVSERINEKLFF.

This clonotype has more than one count but fewer than ten. Just one base apart from a much larger clone, this may be a read error. The rearrangement uses TRBV20-1 and TRBJ1-1; no definite D call. V lost 3 bases and J 0 bases, leaving 14 bases between the germline ends. The germline CDR1 and CDR2 sequences are DFQATT and SNEGSKA (reference sequence). This CDR3 is built from 15 residues. The CDR3 DNA sequence: TGCAGTGCTAGCGGTTTCAGCGAAATGAACACTGAAGCTTTCTTT. Translation: CSASGFSEMNTEAFF.

This clonotype was found many times. The chain is built from TRBV5-1 and TRBJ2-7, with a weak D call TRBD1 (5 bases). The CDR3 covers 15 residues. The germline V gene has CDR1 SGHRS and CDR2 YFSETQ. Deletions cut 3 bases from V and 6 bases from J, with 19 bases between. The chain's CDR3 is CASSWATRQTSEQYF. CDR3 sequence (DNA): TGCGCCAGCAGCTGGGCCACGAGACAGACCTCCGAGCAGTACTTC.